Presented here are 25 T cell receptor beta chains from one specimen sequenced in a study of shared clonotypes between healthy human individuals. The assay was immunoSEQ multiplex PCR, and TCRdb's table has in-frame clones only and misses some. The sample lists hundreds of thousands of clones, about 92% occurring once. CD45RO negativity and positive selection for CCR7 defined naive CD8 cells, a population that excluded terminally differentiated effector memory CD45RA+ cells. The sequenced sample consisted of naive CD8+ T cells sorted from blood. These receptors were obtained from a man aged 25 to 40 in good health.

This clone showed up just once. In DNA form, the CDR3 reads TGTGCCAGCAGCACAGGGGGCGCGGTTAAAGAGACCCAGTACTTC. It specifies CASSTGGAVKETQYF. The rearrangement uses TRBV11-2 and TRBJ2-5; 9 bases map to TRBD1. The CDR3 consists of 15 residues. Germline CDR1 and CDR2: SGHAT and FQNNGV. Trimming cost V 5 bases and J 3 bases; bases outside gene matches: 7.

Remarks on this clone: Other DNA variants within this sample encode the same CDR3. The gene calls are TRBV28 and TRBJ1-3, with D unresolved. Germline CDR1 reads MDHEN; CDR2 reads SYDVKM. The CDR3 has 14 amino acids. Trimming took off 3 bases at V and 0 bases at J, with 6 bases between the two ends. CDR3 nucleotides: TGTGCCAGCAGTTTTTCGAGCTCTGGAAACACCATATATTTT. Its protein product is CASSFSSSGNTIYF.

CDR3: CASSVRDGANQPQHF. The CDR3 nucleotides are TGTGCCAGCAGCGTTCGGGACGGGGCTAATCAGCCCCAGCATTTT. The rearrangement joins TRBV9 to TRBJ1-5; perhaps TRBD1 as D (5 bases). The germline gives CDR1 SGDLS, CDR2 YYNGEE. V lost 2 bases and J lost 4, with 13 bases in between. The CDR3 consists of 15 residues.

V gene TRBV5-4 combines with J gene TRBJ1-2; 7 nucleotides match TRBD1. V shed 7 bases, J shed 4 bases, and the junction held 7 bases outside the gene matches. This CDR3 region has 13 residues. Germline V gene lookup returns CDR1 SGHNT and CDR2 YYREEE (reference sequence). The CDR3 region has the DNA TGTGCCAGCGGCGAGGGGGCTGTCTATGGCTACACCTTC. It translates to CASGEGAVYGYTF.

To note about this clone: The sample carries other DNA sequences with the same CDR3. V usage is TRBV6-5 and J usage is TRBJ1-1; D perhaps matches TRBD1 (6 bases). The CDR3 extends over 14 amino acids. The V and J ends lost 0 bases and 3 bases respectively, with 8 bases between them. Germline CDR1 and CDR2: MNHEY and SVGAGI. The chain's CDR3 is CASSYSRGDTEAFF. As DNA, the CDR3 is TGTGCCAGCAGTTACTCCAGGGGAGACACTGAAGCTTTCTTT.

The chain links TRBV10-3 to TRBJ1-2; the D gene is possibly TRBD1 (5 bases). CDR1 and CDR2 (germline): ENHRY, SYGVKD. V was pared by 6 bases and J by 8 bases, with 13 bases between. This CDR3 contains 12 residues. For the CDR3, the DNA is TGTGCCATCAGGGGGGAGATGGGCGGCTACACCTTC. Encoded protein: CAIRGEMGGYTF.

This chain links TRBV4-1 with TRBJ1-4; D ambiguous. This CDR3 contains 12 residues. Germline loops: CDR1 MGHRA, CDR2 YSYEKL. V was shortened by 2 bases and J by 12 bases, with 10 bases between the two germline ends. CDR3 DNA: TGCGCCAGCAGCCAAACCGTCCGGGAACTGTTTTTT. It codes for CASSQTVRELFF.

This chain links TRBV11-2 with TRBJ1-6; 7 bases agree with TRBD1. Trimming took 4 bases from V and 5 from J; bases not matched to a gene: 8. This CDR3 spans 16 amino acids. Germline loops: CDR1 SGHAT, CDR2 FQNNGV. In nucleotides, the CDR3 is TGTGCCAGCAGCTCGCCCCGGGACAGAAATAATTCACCCCTCCACTTT. Its translation: CASSSPRDRNNSPLHF.

This clone was recorded only once. The chain joins TRBV9 to TRBJ1-2; D gene unclear. V lost 3 bases, J lost 7 bases, and 10 bases lay in between. From germline, CDR1 is SGDLS and CDR2 YYNGEE. The CDR3 spans 12 residues. The CDR3 nucleotides are TGTGCCAGCAGCGAGAGGGCGGGTGGCTACACCTTC. It specifies CASSERAGGYTF.

This chain connects TRBV27 to TRBJ2-5; 10 nucleotides agree with TRBD2. The V gene's germline CDR1 is MNHEY and CDR2 SMNVEV (reference sequence). The junction had 14 bases not matched to a gene; V was cut back by 1 base and J by 3 bases. The CDR3 has 19 residues. Here the CDR3 reads CASSLYPPLTSGLKETQYF. CDR3 DNA sequence: TGTGCCAGCAGTTTATACCCTCCTTTGACTAGCGGGTTAAAAGAGACCCAGTACTTC.

V is TRBV4-2 and J is TRBJ2-7; the match to TRBD2 covers 8 bases. Germline V CDR1 and CDR2: LGHNA, YNFKEQ. The CDR3 length is 15 residues. The ends lost 0 bases at V and 3 bases at J; junction bases unmatched: 4. This chain's CDR3 is CASSQEAAGVYEQYF. Here the CDR3 DNA reads TGTGCCAGCAGCCAAGAGGCAGCGGGAGTCTACGAGCAGTACTTC.

The chain's CDR3 is CASSLAFRGTANYGYTF. As DNA, the CDR3 is TGTGCCAGCAGCTTGGCCTTTCGGGGTACGGCTAACTATGGCTACACCTTC. This chain links TRBV5-5 with TRBJ1-2, with unresolved D. V shed 0 bases and J shed 0 bases, with 15 bases lying between them. This CDR3 contains 17 residues. Germline lookup yields CDR1 SGHKS and CDR2 YYEKEE (reference sequence). Filled out from reference TRBV5-5 and TRBJ1-2, the complete variable domain reads DAGVTQSPTHLIKTRGQQVTLRCSPISGHKSVSWYQQVLGQGPQFIFQYYEKEERGRGNFPDRFSARQFPNYSSELNVNALLLGDSALYLCASSLAFRGTANYGYTFGSGTRLTVV.

V usage is TRBV5-4 and J usage is TRBJ2-2, with 10 bases lining up with TRBD1. From germline, CDR1 is SGHNT and CDR2 YYREEE (reference sequence). With V trimmed by 1 base and J by 6 bases, 6 bases remained unmatched. This CDR3 spans 16 amino acids. The CDR3 reads CASSLSVGQGAGELFF. CDR3 sequence (DNA): TGTGCCAGCAGCTTGAGTGTTGGACAGGGGGCCGGGGAGCTGTTTTTT.

V is TRBV5-8 and J is TRBJ2-7; 7 nucleotides align to TRBD1. This CDR3 spans 15 amino acids. V lost 3 bases, J lost 0 bases, and 6 bases stayed unmatched. The germline CDR1 and CDR2 sequences are SGHTS and YDEGEE. The CDR3 sequence is CASSSPGQSSYEQYF. CDR3 in DNA: TGTGCCAGCAGCTCACCGGGACAGAGCTCCTACGAGCAGTACTTC.

This chain uses TRBV11-2 with TRBJ2-7; D gene unclear. The ends were cut back, 0 bases at V and 2 bases at J, with 8 bases in the middle. Germline CDR1 is SGHAT and CDR2 is FQNNGV. This CDR3 contains 14 residues. CDR3 nucleotide sequence: TGTGCCAGCAGCTTAGAGGGGTCTACCTACGAGCAGTACTTC. It yields the protein CASSLEGSTYEQYF.

Here the CDR3 reads CASRQDRGRPANTGELFF. The CDR3, as DNA: TGTGCCAGCAGGCAGGACAGGGGGCGCCCCGCGAACACCGGGGAGCTGTTTTTT. The rearrangement joins TRBV28 to TRBJ2-2, with 11 bases lining up with TRBD1. CDR1 and CDR2 from the germline V gene are MDHEN and SYDVKM. The CDR3 has 18 residues. The junction had 9 bases not matched to a gene; V was cut back by 6 bases and J by 0 bases.

The CDR3 here is CASSPDWNEQFF. The CDR3 DNA reads TGTGCCAGCAGCCCTGACTGGAATGAGCAGTTCTTC. This chain links TRBV7-2 with TRBJ2-1; no reliable D call. From germline, CDR1 is SGHTA and CDR2 FQGNSA. This CDR3 has 12 residues. Trimming shortened V by 5 bases and J by 7 bases, and 9 bases separated the two germline ends.

The rearrangement joins TRBV7-6 to TRBJ2-1; D is unclear. Per the germline V gene, CDR1 is SGHVS and CDR2 is FNYEAQ. With 5 bases removed from V and 6 bases from J, the gap between germline ends came to 8 bases. This CDR3 comprises 12 residues. The CDR3 region is CASSRTLNEQFF. The CDR3 DNA reads as TGTGCCAGCAGCCGTACCCTCAATGAGCAGTTCTTC.

As to this clone: Other DNA sequences in this sample translate to the same CDR3. The chain links TRBV4-1 to TRBJ1-1, with D maybe TRBD1 (6 bases). The CDR3 is made up of 13 amino acids. Trimming pared 4 bases from V and 1 base from J, leaving 7 bases between. The V gene's germline CDR1 is MGHRA and CDR2 YSYEKL. The CDR3 DNA follows: TGCGCCAGCAGCCGGACAGAGAACACTGAAGCTTTCTTT. Amino acids: CASSRTENTEAFF.

The chain has TRBV6-5 and TRBJ2-1, with 12 bases identical to TRBD2. In germline, CDR1 is MNHEY, CDR2 SVGAGI. The CDR3 extends over 13 amino acids. Losses at the gene ends were 8 bases for V and 9 bases for J; bases not matched to a gene: 5. DNA of the CDR3: TGTGCCAGCGCCCCGACTAGCGGGAGTGAGCAGTTCTTC. It codes for CASAPTSGSEQFF.

V usage is TRBV29-1 and J usage is TRBJ2-3; D may be TRBD2 (7 bases). The CDR3 spans 15 residues. From germline, CDR1 is SQVTM and CDR2 ANQGSEA. The germline V and J ends were trimmed by 3 bases and 5 bases, with 18 bases remaining between them. CDR3 region: CSVEGASGGGDTQYF. The CDR3 region has the DNA TGCAGCGTTGAGGGGGCTAGCGGCGGAGGAGATACGCAGTATTTT.

This chain uses TRBV10-3 with TRBJ1-2; D is perhaps TRBD1 (5 bases). Looked up from germline, CDR1 is ENHRY and CDR2 is SYGVKD. Trimming cost V 6 bases and J 4 bases, with 15 bases left between them. The length of the CDR3 is 14 residues. In DNA, the CDR3 is TGTGCCATCAGCCACCCGGGGCCTAGCTATGGCTACACCTTC. Its protein is CAISHPGPSYGYTF.

The V and J genes are TRBV4-3 and TRBJ2-5, with a tentative D call TRBD2 (5 bases). Germline lookup yields CDR1 LGHNA and CDR2 YSLEER. This CDR3 comprises 15 residues. Trimming stripped 2 bases from V and 5 bases from J, with 15 bases between. In DNA, the CDR3 is TGCGCCAGCAGCCAACCCAAGCGGACCCAGGAGACCCAGTACTTC. This sequence encodes CASSQPKRTQETQYF.

The V call is TRBV9, the J call TRBJ2-3; 11 nucleotides match TRBD2. The V gene's germline CDR1 is SGDLS and CDR2 YYNGEE. The CDR3 is 16 residues long. V dropped 4 bases and J dropped 5; count of bases not matched to a gene: 9. The CDR3 sequence: CASSSLAGGRGDTQYF. Written as DNA, the CDR3 is TGTGCCAGCAGCTCATTAGCGGGAGGGCGAGGAGATACGCAGTATTTT.

This sequence joins TRBV7-9 and TRBJ2-1; a possible D gene is TRBD2 (6 bases). The CDR3 sequence is 12 residues long. Germline-derived CDR1 and CDR2 are SEHNR and FQNEAQ (reference sequence). V was clipped by 5 bases and J by 10 bases, with 12 bases between them. CDR3 in amino acids: CASSPGLLEQFF. In DNA form, the CDR3 reads TGTGCCAGCAGCCCGGGACTCTTGGAGCAGTTCTTC.